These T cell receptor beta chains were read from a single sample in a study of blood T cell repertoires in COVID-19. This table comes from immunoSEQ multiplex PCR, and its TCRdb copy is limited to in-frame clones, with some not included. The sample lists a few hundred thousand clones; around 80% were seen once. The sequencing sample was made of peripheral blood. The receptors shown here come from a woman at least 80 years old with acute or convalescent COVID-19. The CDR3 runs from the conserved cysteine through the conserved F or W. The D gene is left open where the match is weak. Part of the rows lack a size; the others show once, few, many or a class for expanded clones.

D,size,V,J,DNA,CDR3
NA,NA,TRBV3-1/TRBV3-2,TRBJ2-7,TGTGCCAGCAGCCAAGGTGATAGCGCTAATAGACAGTACTTC,CASSQGDSANRQYF
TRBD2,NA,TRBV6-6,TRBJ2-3,TGTGCCAGCAGTTACGGGCGGGAGGGACAGTCAGATACGCAGTATTTT,CASSYGREGQSDTQYF
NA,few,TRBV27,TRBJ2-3,TGTGCCAGCAGTATGGGACTGAGCACAGATACGCAGTATTTT,CASSMGLSTDTQYF
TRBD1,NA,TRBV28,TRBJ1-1,TGTGCCAGCAAGTCGGGACAGGGAGACACTGAAGCTTTCTTT,CASKSGQGDTEAFF
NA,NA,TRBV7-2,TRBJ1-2,TGTGCCAGCAGCTTAGTTGGGGGGAATAGTAACTATGGCTACACCTTC,CASSLVGGNSNYGYTF
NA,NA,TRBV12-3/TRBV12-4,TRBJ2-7,TGTGCCAGCAGCCTGACAGGGAGGTACGAGCAGTACTTC,CASSLTGRYEQYF
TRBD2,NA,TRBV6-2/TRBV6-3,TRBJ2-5,TGTGCCAGCAGTACAGGACTAGCGGGGGTTACGTACCAAGAGACCCAGTACTTC,CASSTGLAGVTYQETQYF
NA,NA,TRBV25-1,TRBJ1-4,TGTGCCAGCAGTGAAGAGGATGAAAAACTGTTTTTT,CASSEEDEKLFF
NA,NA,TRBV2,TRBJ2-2,TGTGCCAGCAGTGAGGGGGCAGCCATGAACACCGGGGAGCTGTTTTTT,CASSEGAAMNTGELFF
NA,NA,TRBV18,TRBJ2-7,TGTGCCAGCTCACTCGAGGACGGGAGTGGGTACGAGCAGTACTTC,CASSLEDGSGYEQYF
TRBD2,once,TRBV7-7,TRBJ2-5,TGTGCTAGCAGCTTACTAGCGGGAGGGGGGGAGACCCAGTACTTC,CASSLLAGGGETQYF
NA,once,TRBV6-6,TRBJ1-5,TGTGCCAGCAGTTTGACAGGCGACAATCAGCCCCAGCATTTT,CASSLTGDNQPQHF
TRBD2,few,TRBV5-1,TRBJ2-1,TGCGCCAGCAGCCCGGGAGGGGGCAATGAGCAGTTCTTC,CASSPGGGNEQFF
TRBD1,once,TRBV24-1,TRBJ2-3,TGTGCCACCAGTGACCCTCACAGGGGGGAGACAGATACGCAGTATTTT,CATSDPHRGETDTQYF
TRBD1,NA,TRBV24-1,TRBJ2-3,TGTGCCACCGGGCAGGGGGCAGATACGCAGTATTTT,CATGQGADTQYF
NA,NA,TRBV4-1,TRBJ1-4,TGCGCCAGCAGCCAAGATCGGGAAAAACTGTTTTTT,CASSQDREKLFF
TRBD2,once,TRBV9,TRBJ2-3,TGTGCCAGCAGCGTCGGGACTAGCGGGAGCGTGGGTACGCAGTATTTT,CASSVGTSGSVGTQYF
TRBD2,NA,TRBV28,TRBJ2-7,TGTGCCAGCGGGGAGGGCGAGCAGTACTTC,CASGEGEQYF